This T cell receptor (beta chain) was profiled in a study of blood T cell repertoires in COVID-19. Study-level information: Samples taken during acute and convalescent COVID-19 were collected in the United States, Italy and Spain. PBMCs, B-cell-depleted T cells, or T cells provided the cDNA or gDNA that made up the material.

CDR1 and CDR2 from the germline V gene are SGHNT and YENEEA. V trimming: 5 bases; J trimming: 0 bases; junction bases outside the gene matches: 3. The CDR3 totals 15 residues. Original data processing: Estimated nucleated cell counts came from reference gene primer amplification. The repertoire was sequenced with immunoSEQ multiplex PCR; TCRdb's copy has only in-frame clones and lacks some. The V and J calls and the clone size are those of that table, but D and trimming were determined from the DNA. The data hold about 240,000 clones, with roughly nine tenths observed a single time. The TCR comes from a man aged 60 to 75 with acute or convalescent COVID-19. Sequenced: peripheral blood. The chain recombines TRBV11-3 with TRBJ2-1; 8 positions agree with TRBD1. The CDR3 DNA is TGTGCCAGCAGCCTAACAGGGGGCTCCTACAATGAGCAGTTCTTC. This encodes CASSLTGGSYNEQFF.